The rows below give T cell receptor beta chains drawn from one sample of a study of cytomegalovirus exposure and HLA in healthy donors. Here immunoSEQ multiplex PCR was the method, and the copy in TCRdb shows in-frame clones only, minus some. This sample yields around 110,000 clones, of which 82% are seen a single time; approximately 2.5% belongs to the top ten. The sequenced material came from PBMCs. These TCRs come from a man younger than 40 in good health and CMV-seropositive. Both conserved end residues are part of each CDR3. A D gene is named only where the DNA matches it firmly. Rows may omit the clone size; those that give it use once, few, many or a size class.

>once|-|TRBV5-1|TRBJ1-2
TGCGCCAGCAGCTTGGAGGGGGGGCTTCAAGGCGGCTACACCTTC
CASSLEGGLQGGYTF
>-|-|TRBV5-1|TRBJ1-1
TGCGCCAGCAGTTACACCCGGGACACTGAAGCTTTCTTT
CASSYTRDTEAFF
>-|-|TRBV30|TRBJ1-1
TGTGCCTGGAGAGGACAGATGAACACTGAAGCTTTCTTT
CAWRGQMNTEAFF
>-|TRBD2|TRBV9|TRBJ2-3
TGTGCCAGCAGCGTAGGTGCTAGCGGGAGCGCAGATACGCAGTATTTT
CASSVGASGSADTQYF
>-|TRBD1|TRBV10-2|TRBJ1-4
TGCGCCAGCACTTGGACAGGAGATAATGAAAAACTGTTTTTT
CASTWTGDNEKLFF
>-|-|TRBV19|TRBJ1-1
TGTGCCAGTAGTCAGGGGATTCAGATGAACACTGAAGCTTTCTTT
CASSQGIQMNTEAFF
>-|TRBD2|TRBV5-4|TRBJ2-5
TGTGCCAGCAGCCCCGGACTAGCGGGGCAAGAGACCCAGTACTTC
CASSPGLAGQETQYF
>-|-|TRBV30|TRBJ2-5
TGTGCCTGGAGGCTAGACCAAGAGACCCAGTACTTC
CAWRLDQETQYF
>-|TRBD2|TRBV2|TRBJ2-3
TGTGCCAGCAGTATAAGCGGGGGGGCAGATACGCAGTATTTT
CASSISGGADTQYF
>few|TRBD2|TRBV5-4|TRBJ2-1
TGTGCCAGCAGCGGCCTAGCGGGGGGGCACAACAATGAGCAGTTCTTC
CASSGLAGGHNNEQFF
>-|-|TRBV18|TRBJ1-1
TGTGCCAGCTCACCGGAGGGCACTGAAGCTTTCTTT
CASSPEGTEAFF
>once|TRBD2|TRBV11-2|TRBJ2-1
TGTGCCAGCAGCTTGGGAGCGGGGGTGGTCAATGAGCAGTTCTTC
CASSLGAGVVNEQFF
>few|TRBD2|TRBV6-4|TRBJ2-2
TGTGCCAGCAGTGCTAGCGGGGGGGCCACCGGGGAGCTGTTTTTT
CASSASGGATGELFF
>-|-|TRBV27|TRBJ2-7
TGTGCCAGCAGTTCCATCCCAGGGGCCTACGAGCAGTACTTC
CASSSIPGAYEQYF
>-|-|TRBV5-1|TRBJ2-5
TGCGCCAGCAGAGGGGGAAGGGAGACCCAGTACTTC
CASRGGRETQYF
>-|-|TRBV13|TRBJ1-1
TGTGCCAGCAGCTTAGGTCAGGGTTTGGCTGAAGCTTTCTTT
CASSLGQGLAEAFF
>once|TRBD1|TRBV7-6|TRBJ1-3
TGTGCCAGCAGCTTAGCGAGTCACAGGGGGCCTGGAAACACCATATATTTT
CASSLASHRGPGNTIYF
>-|-|TRBV30|TRBJ2-5
TGTGCCTGGAGTGCCGGGGGGCTGGTGGAGACCCAGTACTTC
CAWSAGGLVETQYF
>-|-|TRBV18|TRBJ1-1
TGTGCCAGCTCACCAACAATCGAAACTGAAGCTTTCTTT
CASSPTIETEAFF
>-|TRBD2|TRBV5-6|TRBJ2-3
TGTGCCAGCAGTTTCCTCGGCGGGGGTGGCACAGATACGCAGTATTTT
CASSFLGGGGTDTQYF
>-|TRBD1|TRBV6-5|TRBJ2-5
TGTGCCAGCAGACAGGGGGCGGGGGAGACCCAGTACTTC
CASRQGAGETQYF
>-|-|TRBV9|TRBJ2-1
TGTGCCAGCAGCGTAGACCCGTTGGAGGGGAGCTCCTACAATGAGCAGTTCTTC
CASSVDPLEGSSYNEQFF
>-|TRBD1|TRBV19|TRBJ1-3
TGTGCCAGTAGTAGAGAGACAGGGGGCCTCAGCTCTGGAAACACCATATATTTT
CASSRETGGLSSGNTIYF
>-|TRBD2|TRBV27|TRBJ2-2
TGTGCCAGCAGTTCACTAGCGGGGAGCGGGGAGCTGTTTTTT
CASSSLAGSGELFF
>-|-|TRBV29-1|TRBJ2-5
TGCAGCGTTGATCTCAACAGGGACGGGGAGACCCAGTACTTC
CSVDLNRDGETQYF
>-|TRBD1|TRBV30|TRBJ1-2
TGTGCCTGGAGTGTAGGGACAGCCTATGGCTACACCTTC
CAWSVGTAYGYTF
>-|-|TRBV15|TRBJ2-7
TGTGCCACCAGCAGAGATAAGGGGCCCTCCTACGAGCAGTACTTC
CATSRDKGPSYEQYF
>-|-|TRBV30|TRBJ1-5
TGTGCCTGTGGGCCGGGGGGGAATCAGCCCCAGCATTTT
CACGPGGNQPQHF
>-|-|TRBV30|TRBJ2-7
TGTGCCTGGGCATCCCCGCCAGACTACGAGCAGTACTTC
CAWASPPDYEQYF
>-|TRBD2|TRBV5-1|TRBJ2-7
TGCGCCAGCAGCTTGGGCAGCGGGGGGGTATGGGACGAGCAGTACTTC
CASSLGSGGVWDEQYF
>-|TRBD1|TRBV5-8|TRBJ1-4
TGTGCCAGCAGCTTCACAGGGGTGGACGAAAAACTGTTTTTT
CASSFTGVDEKLFF
>-|TRBD1|TRBV27|TRBJ1-5
TGTGCCAGCAGGGGGACAGGAAGAGGGTTGGGGTTCAATCAGCCCCAGCATTTT
CASRGTGRGLGFNQPQHF
>-|-|TRBV2|TRBJ1-5
TGTGCCAGCGGAACACAGGTTATAAGCAATCAGCCCCAGCATTTT
CASGTQVISNQPQHF
>-|TRBD1|TRBV19|TRBJ1-1
TGTGCCAGTAGTACTGCAGGGGGCACTGAAGCTTTCTTT
CASSTAGGTEAFF
>once|-|TRBV6-5|TRBJ2-7
TGTGCCAGCAGTTACGGCCAGGGGAAAGGTCAGTACTTC
CASSYGQGKGQYF
>-|-|TRBV6-6|TRBJ1-5
TGTGCCAGCAGCCCAGCGGGGACCGGGCAGCCCCAGCATTTT
CASSPAGTGQPQHF
>-|TRBD1|TRBV7-2|TRBJ1-2
TGTGCCAGCAGTTCTCGACAGGGGGGGAACTATGGCTACACCTTC
CASSSRQGGNYGYTF
>-|-|TRBV5-5|TRBJ1-6
TGTGCCACCGAGGAGGGCTTCCCAAGGAATTCACCCCTCCACTTT
CATEEGFPRNSPLHF
>few|-|TRBV27|TRBJ1-1
TGTGCCAGCAGTTTAACAGGGTTAGGAATGAACACTGAAGCTTTCTTT
CASSLTGLGMNTEAFF
>-|-|TRBV27|TRBJ1-1
TGTGCCAGCAGTTTGTGGCAGAACACTGAAGCTTTCTTT
CASSLWQNTEAFF
>-|-|TRBV14|TRBJ1-1
TGTGCCAGCAGCCAAGATGGGGGCCTCTTGGTCACTGAAGCTTTCTTT
CASSQDGGLLVTEAFF
>few|-|TRBV2|TRBJ1-3
TGTGCCAGCAGTGAGGACAGACTCTTCTCTGGAAACACCATATATTTT
CASSEDRLFSGNTIYF
>few|-|TRBV19|TRBJ1-2
TGTGCCAGTAGTGGAGGGACGCTCGGCTACACCTTC
CASSGGTLGYTF
>-|TRBD1|TRBV4-1|TRBJ2-7
TGCGCCAGCAGCCAAGAGAGTTCCCGGGACAGGGGCTACGAGCAGTACTTC
CASSQESSRDRGYEQYF
>-|TRBD1|TRBV10-1|TRBJ2-1
TGCGCCAGCAGTGGAGGGGGCGGGCGAAGCTCCTACAATGAGCAGTTCTTC
CASSGGGGRSSYNEQFF
>once|TRBD2|TRBV11-1|TRBJ2-7
TGTGCCAGCAGCTTCGAGCGGGGGCGCTACGAGCAGTACTTC
CASSFERGRYEQYF
>-|TRBD1|TRBV7-2|TRBJ1-2
TGTGCCAGCAGCTTCTCCGGGACAGGGGTAGGCGGCTACACCTTC
CASSFSGTGVGGYTF
>-|TRBD1|TRBV7-9|TRBJ1-5
TGTGCCAGCAGCTCGGGACAGGGAAATCAGCCCCAGCATTTT
CASSSGQGNQPQHF
>-|-|TRBV10-1|TRBJ2-1
TGCGCCAGCAGTGAGGTAGGGAGCTCCTACAATGAGCAGTTCTTC
CASSEVGSSYNEQFF
>once|TRBD2|TRBV7-9|TRBJ2-1
TGTGCTTGGCGGGGGACTTACAATGAGCAGTTCTTC
CAWRGTYNEQFF
>-|-|TRBV6-1|TRBJ2-1
TGTGCCACTAGCACTCGGGACATCGGCAACAATGAGCAGTTCTTC
CATSTRDIGNNEQFF
>-|-|TRBV15|TRBJ1-5
TGTGCCACCAGGCTCATAGATAGCAATCAGCCCCAGCATTTT
CATRLIDSNQPQHF
>-|-|TRBV15|TRBJ2-7
TGTGCCACCAGCAGAGATGTCCAGGGTGAAGCGCAGTACTTC
CATSRDVQGEAQYF
>-|-|TRBV5-1|TRBJ1-4
TGCGCCAGCAGCTTTGGGGGGGATGAAAAACTGTTTTTT
CASSFGGDEKLFF